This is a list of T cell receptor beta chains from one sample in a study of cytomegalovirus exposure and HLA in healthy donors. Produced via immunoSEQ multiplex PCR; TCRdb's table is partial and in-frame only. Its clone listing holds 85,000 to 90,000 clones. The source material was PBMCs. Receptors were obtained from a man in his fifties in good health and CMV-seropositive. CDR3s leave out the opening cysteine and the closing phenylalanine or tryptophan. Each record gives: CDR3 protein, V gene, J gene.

CDR3 protein: ASSVGRGASGRADTQY
V gene: TRBV9
J gene: TRBJ2-3

CDR3 protein: ASSPTGQGLTDTQY
V gene: TRBV18
J gene: TRBJ2-3

CDR3 protein: ASSFQTGFTFTPSANTGELF
V gene: TRBV4-3
J gene: TRBJ2-2

CDR3 protein: AWATGQHNTGELF
V gene: TRBV30
J gene: TRBJ2-2

CDR3 protein: AWSVLAGANEQF
V gene: TRBV30
J gene: TRBJ2-1

CDR3 protein: ASSQGQGYEQY
V gene: TRBV2
J gene: TRBJ2-7

CDR3 protein: ASSPSQTGDTEAF
V gene: TRBV18
J gene: TRBJ1-1

CDR3 protein: ASSQSSQREAPYQETQY
V gene: TRBV23-1
J gene: TRBJ2-5

CDR3 protein: ASSFASGSRDEQF
V gene: TRBV28
J gene: TRBJ2-1

CDR3 protein: ALKVLDTVSSGNTIY
V gene: TRBV30
J gene: TRBJ1-3

CDR3 protein: ASRREATDTQY
V gene: TRBV6-5
J gene: TRBJ2-3

CDR3 protein: ASSPRRVGVGQPQH
V gene: TRBV5-8
J gene: TRBJ1-5

CDR3 protein: ASSYTSGRMNQPQH
V gene: TRBV6-6
J gene: TRBJ1-5

CDR3 protein: ASSLGTSGTYNEQF
V gene: TRBV4-2
J gene: TRBJ2-1

CDR3 protein: ASSLGTSPNEQF
V gene: TRBV4-3
J gene: TRBJ2-1

CDR3 protein: ASSLGGLAGGPSYNEQF
V gene: TRBV11-3
J gene: TRBJ2-1

CDR3 protein: ASSLVAAQWDEQF
V gene: TRBV5-1
J gene: TRBJ2-1

CDR3 protein: ASSLSPVTRNTGELF
V gene: TRBV7-3
J gene: TRBJ2-2

CDR3 protein: ASSPWTGQETQY
V gene: TRBV5-1
J gene: TRBJ2-5

CDR3 protein: ASHDRATNTGELF
V gene: TRBV5-1
J gene: TRBJ2-2

CDR3 protein: ASSAKGGSLNTEAF
V gene: TRBV6-1
J gene: TRBJ1-1

CDR3 protein: ASSVRQGTYNEQF
V gene: TRBV7-3
J gene: TRBJ2-1

CDR3 protein: ASSLAGTGANGYT
V gene: TRBV5-1
J gene: TRBJ1-2

CDR3 protein: ASSSGGSQY
V gene: TRBV28
J gene: TRBJ2-3

CDR3 protein: ASSVIAGGLAYNEQF
V gene: TRBV19
J gene: TRBJ2-1

CDR3 protein: ASSAQEANEQF
V gene: TRBV7-3
J gene: TRBJ2-1

CDR3 protein: ASSLLASGGKGTGELF
V gene: TRBV11-1
J gene: TRBJ2-2

CDR3 protein: ASSLVGGQGKWDGYT
V gene: TRBV7-2
J gene: TRBJ1-2

CDR3 protein: ASSLGGGLYEQY
V gene: TRBV7-9
J gene: TRBJ2-7

CDR3 protein: ASSIEGRPTAGYT
V gene: TRBV28
J gene: TRBJ1-2

CDR3 protein: ASSQDTMGNSGNPQY
V gene: TRBV4-3
J gene: TRBJ2-5

CDR3 protein: ASSLRILSGRGSDTQY
V gene: TRBV5-6
J gene: TRBJ2-3

CDR3 protein: ASSLRSGSSYEQY
V gene: TRBV7-3
J gene: TRBJ2-7

CDR3 protein: SVEGGGETQY
V gene: TRBV29-1
J gene: TRBJ2-5

CDR3 protein: ASTPTLIQGGYT
V gene: TRBV9
J gene: TRBJ1-2

CDR3 protein: ASSPRSQVNTEAF
V gene: TRBV18
J gene: TRBJ1-1

CDR3 protein: ASSQDPASLGKYEQF
V gene: TRBV4-3
J gene: TRBJ2-1

CDR3 protein: AWGGGGPLQETQY
V gene: TRBV30
J gene: TRBJ2-5

CDR3 protein: ASSYSSGTGTYGYT
V gene: TRBV6-6
J gene: TRBJ1-2

CDR3 protein: ASSIDLGLAGYEQY
V gene: TRBV19
J gene: TRBJ2-7

CDR3 protein: SVEGWAYGYT
V gene: TRBV29-1
J gene: TRBJ1-2

CDR3 protein: AWSRAGTDTQY
V gene: TRBV30
J gene: TRBJ2-3

CDR3 protein: ASTGHPLTGNYGYT
V gene: TRBV27
J gene: TRBJ1-2

CDR3 protein: ASSPQGGANTIY
V gene: TRBV7-2
J gene: TRBJ1-3

CDR3 protein: ASSSPRDREPDTQY
V gene: TRBV21-1
J gene: TRBJ2-3